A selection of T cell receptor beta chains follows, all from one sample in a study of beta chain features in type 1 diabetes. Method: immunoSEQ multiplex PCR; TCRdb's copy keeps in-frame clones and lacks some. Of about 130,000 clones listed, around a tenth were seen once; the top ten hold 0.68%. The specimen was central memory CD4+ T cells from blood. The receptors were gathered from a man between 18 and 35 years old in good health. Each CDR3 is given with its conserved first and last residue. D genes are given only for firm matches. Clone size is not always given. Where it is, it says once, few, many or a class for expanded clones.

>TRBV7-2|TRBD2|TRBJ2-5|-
CASSLTGGWETQYF
TGTGCCAGCAGCTTAACGGGGGGGTGGGAGACCCAGTACTTC
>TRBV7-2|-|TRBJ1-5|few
CASSTMTGNQPQHF
TGTGCCAGCAGCACCATGACTGGTAATCAGCCCCAGCATTTT
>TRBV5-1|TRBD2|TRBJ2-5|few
CASSGPGLTKETQYF
TGCGCCAGCAGCGGTCCGGGACTAACAAAAGAGACCCAGTACTTC
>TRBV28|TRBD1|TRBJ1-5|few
CASSLRTGVNQPQHF
TGTGCCAGCAGTTTACGGACAGGGGTCAATCAGCCCCAGCATTTT
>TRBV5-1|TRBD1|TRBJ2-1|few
CASSSWTGLGEQFF
TGCGCCAGCAGCTCTTGGACAGGGCTAGGTGAGCAGTTCTTC
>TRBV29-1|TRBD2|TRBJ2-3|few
CSVESGRPDTQYF
TGCAGCGTTGAGTCCGGGAGGCCAGATACGCAGTATTTT
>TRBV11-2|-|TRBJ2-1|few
CASSSERFPTYNEQFF
TGTGCCAGCAGCTCTGAGCGGTTCCCTACCTACAATGAGCAGTTCTTC
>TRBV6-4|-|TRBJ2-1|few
CASSEHPGINEQFF
TGTGCCAGCAGTGAGCACCCAGGTATCAATGAGCAGTTCTTC
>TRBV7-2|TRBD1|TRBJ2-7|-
CASSFRQGAYEQYF
TGTGCCAGCAGCTTTCGGCAGGGGGCATACGAGCAGTACTTC
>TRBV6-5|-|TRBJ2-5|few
CASIRGGRQETQYF
TGTGCCAGCATACGCGGGGGCCGCCAAGAGACCCAGTACTTC
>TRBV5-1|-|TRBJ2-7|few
CASSFSGERPPEQYF
TGCGCCAGCAGCTTCTCAGGGGAGAGGCCACCCGAGCAGTACTTC
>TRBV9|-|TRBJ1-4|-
CASTPGATNEKLFF
TGTGCCAGCACCCCGGGGGCAACTAATGAAAAACTGTTTTTT
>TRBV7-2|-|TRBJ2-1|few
CASSSRGGRGSSYNEQFF
TGTGCCAGCAGCTCCCGAGGCGGACGAGGGAGCTCCTACAATGAGCAGTTCTTC
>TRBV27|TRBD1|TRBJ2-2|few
CASSKTGGAPGELFF
TGTGCCAGCAGTAAAACAGGGGGCGCCCCCGGGGAGCTGTTTTTT
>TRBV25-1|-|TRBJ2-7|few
CASSQQGSEQYF
TGTGCCAGCAGTCAGCAGGGGTCGGAGCAGTACTTC
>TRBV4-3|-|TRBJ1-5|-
CASSNTGKGNQPQHF
TGCGCCAGCAGCAATACAGGGAAAGGCAATCAGCCCCAGCATTTT
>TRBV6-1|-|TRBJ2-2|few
CASSESRGLFF
TGTGCCAGCAGTGAAAGTAGGGGGCTGTTTTTT
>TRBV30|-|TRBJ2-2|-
CAWSVQGFGELFF
TGTGCCTGGAGTGTTCAGGGGTTCGGGGAGCTGTTTTTT
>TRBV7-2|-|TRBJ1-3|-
CASSLRRGNGNTIYF
TGTGCCAGCAGCTTACGCAGGGGTAATGGAAACACCATATATTTT
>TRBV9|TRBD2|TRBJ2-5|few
CASSVSASGEETQYF
TGTGCCAGCAGCGTATCTGCTAGCGGGGAAGAGACCCAGTACTTC
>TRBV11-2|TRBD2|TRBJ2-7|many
CASSPAGTSGYEQYF
TGTGCCAGCAGTCCCGCCGGAACTAGCGGATACGAGCAGTACTTC
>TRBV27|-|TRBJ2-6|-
CASSRWDTLSSGANVLTF
TGTGCCAGCAGCCGGTGGGACACCCTGAGCTCTGGGGCCAACGTCCTGACTTTC
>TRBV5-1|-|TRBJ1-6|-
CASGDSFSSPLHF
TGCGCCAGCGGAGACAGTTTTAGCTCACCCCTCCACTTT
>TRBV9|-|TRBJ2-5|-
CASSFSPLANQETQYF
TGTGCCAGCAGCTTCTCCCCCTTAGCGAACCAAGAGACCCAGTACTTC
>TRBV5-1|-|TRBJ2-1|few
CASSYGGQSSYNEQFF
TGCGCCAGCTCCTATGGTGGGCAAAGCTCCTACAATGAGCAGTTCTTC
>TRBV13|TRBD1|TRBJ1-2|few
CASSSRQGAGGYTF
TGTGCCAGCAGCTCTCGACAGGGGGCAGGAGGCTACACCTTC
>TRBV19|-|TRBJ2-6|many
CASSGGLLSGANVLTF
TGTGCCAGTAGTGGGGGCCTCCTCTCTGGGGCCAACGTCCTGACTTTC